One sample yielded the 2 T cell receptor beta chains listed below, sequenced in a study of blood T cells in healthy people across ages. Then a second PCR, running about 6 to 12 cycles, was carried out with a sample-barcoded 5' primer and a J-beta primer mix. TCRdb analysed the 5' RACE reads with MiXCR anew, one entry per CDR3 protein. This table holds 850,000 to 950,000 distinct CDR3 sequences, 29% found once. Sequenced input: blood. The receptors here all came from a woman at least 80 years old in good health.

The chain recombines TRBV25-1 with TRBJ1-2; D is unclear. CDR1 is MGHDK and CDR2 is SYGVNS in the germline V gene. The CDR3 totals 15 residues. Deletions cut 4 bases from V and 0 bases from J, with 12 bases between. CDR3 bases: TGTGCCAGCAGTGTCGACCGCGCACCTAACTATGGCTACACCTTC. Residues: CASSVDRAPNYGYTF.

The table lists this clonotype with many counts. The rearrangement joins TRBV6-2 or TRBV6-3 to TRBJ2-1, with 7 bases lining up with TRBD1. J gave up 9 bases and V 6 bases, and 8 bases lay outside the gene matches. The CDR3 has 13 amino acids. The germline gives CDR1 MNHEY, CDR2 SVGEGT. The CDR3 is CASRLTGEREQFF. The CDR3 region has the DNA TGTGCCAGCAGACTTACAGGGGAGCGTGAGCAGTTCTTC.